The clone carrying this T cell receptor (beta chain) was seen only once. The data are from a study of cytotoxic CD8 clonotypes in ibrutinib-treated CLL. Here immunoSEQ multiplex PCR was the method, and the copy in TCRdb shows in-frame clones only, minus some. In the table there are approximately 140,000 clones, approximately 80% of which are singletons. CDR1 SGHRS and CDR2 YFSETQ come from the germline V gene. The V end was cut by 0 bases, the J end by 3 bases, with 13 bases between. The CDR3 is made up of 16 amino acids. The sequence came from a human donor with chronic lymphocytic leukemia. Source: PBMCs, taken after 12 months of ibrutinib treatment. The gene calls are TRBV5-1 and TRBJ2-1, with D maybe TRBD2 (6 bases). In DNA, the CDR3 is TGCGCCAGCAGCTTGGCTTCTGGGGGAGGCTACAATGAGCAGTTCTTC. It specifies CASSLASGGGYNEQFF.